This T cell receptor beta chain emerged from a study of T cell repertoires in cytomegalovirus infection. Study as a whole: Indications of both CMV infection and matching HLA type were provided by public TCR beta signatures. Notes on the study in general: Public TCR beta family frequency separated CMV-and-HLA carriers, including in an independent cohort. The ex vivo response was dominated by HLA-C-restricted CMV-specific TCR beta clonotypes.

CDR1 SGHTA and CDR2 FQGNSA come from the germline V gene. Deletions cut 0 bases from V and 1 base from J, with 6 bases between. The CDR3 length is 15 residues. This clonotype was observed many times. The antigen is undetermined. TCRdb re-analysed the reads in MiXCR, keeping a single row per CDR3 protein. This table has some 440,000 distinct CDR3 sequences, 25% to 40% appearing once. The sequence came from a human donor in good health (CMV status not recorded). Some clones in this sample may be carry-over from other donors' samples. The specimen was PBMCs. The chain combines TRBV7-2 with TRBJ2-2; no clear D gene. CDR3 nucleotides: TGTGCCAGCAGCTTAGCTGTCGGGAACACCGGGGAGCTGTTTTTT. Translating gives CASSLAVGNTGELFF.